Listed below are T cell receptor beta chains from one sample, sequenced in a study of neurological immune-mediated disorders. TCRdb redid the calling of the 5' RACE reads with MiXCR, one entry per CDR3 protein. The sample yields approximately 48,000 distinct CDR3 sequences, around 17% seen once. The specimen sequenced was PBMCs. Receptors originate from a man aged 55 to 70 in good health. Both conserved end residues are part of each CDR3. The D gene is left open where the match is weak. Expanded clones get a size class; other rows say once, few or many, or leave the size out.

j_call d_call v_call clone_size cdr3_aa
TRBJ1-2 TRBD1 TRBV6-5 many CASSYSPTGTGYTF
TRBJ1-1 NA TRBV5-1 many CASSLVGSGEAFF
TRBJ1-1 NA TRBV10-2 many CASSEPGLGDPEAFF
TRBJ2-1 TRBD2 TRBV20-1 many CSASGRGTAYNEQFF
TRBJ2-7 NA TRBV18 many CASSPSLIGGSYEQYF
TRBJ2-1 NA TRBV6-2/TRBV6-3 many CASSFFFEQFF
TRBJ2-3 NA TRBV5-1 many CASSLGKGLSTDTQYF
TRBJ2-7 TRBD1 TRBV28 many CASSAPGTGATYEQYF
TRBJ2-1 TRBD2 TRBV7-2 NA CASSPKTSGRLNEQFF
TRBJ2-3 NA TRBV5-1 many CASSLRADTQYF
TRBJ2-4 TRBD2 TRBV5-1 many CASSQELAGGLAKNIQYF
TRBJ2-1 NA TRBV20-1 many CSAEDRYNEQFF
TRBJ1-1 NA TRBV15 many CATSLGRETEAFF
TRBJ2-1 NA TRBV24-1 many CATRGQTNEQFF
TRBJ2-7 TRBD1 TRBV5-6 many CASSSPGQGALGQYF
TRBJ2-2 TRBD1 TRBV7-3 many CASSSPIGQGAKTGELFF
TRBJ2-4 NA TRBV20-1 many CSAAPPRQAKNIQYF
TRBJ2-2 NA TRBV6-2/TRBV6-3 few CASSYSGRGSGELFF
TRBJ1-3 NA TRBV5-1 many CASSPGTNGDTIYF
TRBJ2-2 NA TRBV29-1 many CSVGEGTNTGELFF
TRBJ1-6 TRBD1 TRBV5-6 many CASSLAGTGNSPLHF
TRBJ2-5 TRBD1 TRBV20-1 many CSASPTGGRSQYF
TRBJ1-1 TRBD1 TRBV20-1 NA CSARGRGTGVNTEAFF
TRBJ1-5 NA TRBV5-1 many CASSLRGGGQPQHF
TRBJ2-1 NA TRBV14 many CASSQLGQGGPQFF
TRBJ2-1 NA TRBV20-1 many CSARDSQRSNNEQFF
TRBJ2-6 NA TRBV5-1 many CASSSMEVSGANVLTF
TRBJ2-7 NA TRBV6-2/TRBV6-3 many CASRPSGSYEQYF
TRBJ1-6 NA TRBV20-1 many CSAQGIWNSPLHF
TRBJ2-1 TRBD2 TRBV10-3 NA CAISGTSGGSGDEQFF
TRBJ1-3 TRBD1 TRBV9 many CASSVGTGELSGNTIYF
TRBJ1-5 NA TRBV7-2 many CASSLTWGADHSNQPQHF